This T cell receptor beta chain was documented in a study of shared clonotypes between healthy human individuals. Clones were sequenced by immunoSEQ multiplex PCR, and TCRdb holds only the in-frame ones, with some missing. The sample contains 1,100,000 or so clones, 78% of which appear only once. Trimming at V came to 6 bases and at J to 2 bases, leaving 6 bases not matched to a gene. The CDR3 has 15 residues. Per germline, CDR1 MNHNS and CDR2 SASEGT. This clone was observed once. The specimen sequenced was memory CD4+ T cells from PBMCs. Subset of the sample: CD45RA-negative fraction. This sequence joins TRBV6-1 and TRBJ1-5; 8 bases match TRBD1. The receptor was derived from a man aged 18-30 years in good health. Some clones in this sample may be carry-over from other donors' samples. The CDR3 nucleotides read TGTGCCAGCAGCCCGGACAGGGTGGGCAATCAGCCCCAGCATTTT. This codes for CASSPDRVGNQPQHF.